What follows is one TCR beta chain and its context. The antigen this receptor binds is unknown. It has no much larger one-base neighbor in the sample; base qualities were not kept. CDR1 SNHLY and CDR2 FYNNEI are derived from the germline V gene. The CDR3 spans 14 residues, from the cysteine through the phenylalanine. Kept here is only the CDR3 DNA, which spans 42 bases and is read in frame from base 1. Unmatched junction bases come to 9, with V trimmed by 4 bases and J by 6 bases. The donors were healthy, HIV-negative adults with no recently reported acute infections or vaccinations. All donors were Caucasian adults living in Nashville, Tennessee, USA. CD4+ T cells were enriched by magnetic negative selection, after which naive cells were positively selected on CD45RA and the negative fraction was taken as the memory subset. Blood was collected by leukapheresis, and PBMCs were isolated by Ficoll-Histopaque density gradient centrifugation and then cryopreserved in liquid nitrogen vapor phase. Purity and quantity of every magnetically sorted T cell population were checked by analytical flow cytometry. Genomic DNA was isolated from each sorted fraction and quantified by UV absorbance on a Nanodrop 2000c.

This entry is derived from a study of shared clonotypes between healthy human individuals (TCRdb year 2020). Regarding the research as a whole: A few men and a couple of women, aged 18 to 49 years, made up the cohort. For each donor, CD4 naive and CD4 memory were each given three plates, CD8 naive was given two plates, and CD8 memory was given one plate. To estimate repertoire size and how much clonotype sharing occurs between individuals, the study deeply sequenced the blood TCR repertoires of roughly 5 healthy adults. To increase sequencing depth and limit assay-specific biases, TCR repertoire library preparation and sequencing were carried out by different laboratories using diverse techniques. Per donor, leukapheresis produced somewhere between about 0.8 and 9 billion PBMCs. Results the study describes overall, beyond this receptor: Based on pairwise subsampling, the degree of clonotype sharing among donors was expected to be affected by sequencing depth. Rarefaction of sorted-subset datasets indicated incomplete sequencing despite the large sequencing depth. Sampling was restricted to blood, and TCR repertoires in tissues likely differ from the TCR repertoires found in blood. The genetic and exposure-history diversity represented was limited by the small number of donors. Naive subsets generally had larger estimated clonotype richness than memory subsets. Higher generation probabilities were observed for clonotypes shared by all four sorted-subset donors than for non-shared clonotypes. Sharing across several donors was observed for roughly 5% of naive CD4, 3.5% of naive CD8, 2% to 2.5% of memory CD4, and around 0.4% of memory CD8 clonotypes.

TCR CDR3 regions were amplified from genomic DNA by multiplex PCR using the deep immunoSEQ assay. Extracted genomic DNA from each cell subset was spread evenly across all wells of several immunoSEQ 96-well plates, with each plate serving as a replicate. For sorted subsets, each replicate PCR was loaded with about 0.2 ug genomic DNA, equivalent to some 27,000 T cell genomes. Purified libraries were measured with a Qubit 3.0 fluorometer, size-checked on a Bioanalyzer 2100, and measured again with the KAPA Library Quantification kit. Each immunoSEQ 96-well plate was sequenced on its own single-read 150-cycle Illumina NextSeq 550 flow cell. Regarding the original processing steps: Because the immunoSEQ output held only junctional sequences and lacked quality scores, the filtering could not match the filtering applied to full-length reads. To assign V/J genes and CDR3, sequences were annotated using PyIR, a Python wrapper for IgBLAST v1.9, with IMGT germline references. Any read was removed if the V/J assignment was weak (E-value above 1e-6), the CDR3 was missing, or the read contained stop codons, out-of-frame junctions, or ambiguous translated residues. A V3J clonotype was defined by an identical inferred V gene, J gene, and CDR3 amino acid sequence. To compute the percentage overlap between repertoires, the number of shared unique clonotypes was divided by the size of the smaller repertoire. RTK rarefaction, the Chao1 estimator, and Recon v2.1 estimates of unobserved clonotypes were used to assess repertoire richness. Generation probabilities for all TCRbeta clonotypes obtained by the gDNA method from several donors were computed using OLGA. TCRdb's version of the immuneACCESS table is confined to in-frame rearrangements and falls short of the full clone set. An unresolved V gene accounts for under half of the shortfall where checked; the remainder is of unknown origin. The V and J calls and clone size were taken over from that table, and D and trimming were inferred from the DNA. This sample gives around 940,000 clones in total; less than 85% of them show up just once. The ten largest clonotypes hold roughly 1.5% of the sample.

The chain was built from TRBV2 and TRBJ2-7; 7 of the junction bases match TRBD1. The TCR was taken from a man younger than 35 in good health. Input material: memory CD4+ T cells sorted from blood. The intended sense of this specimen's cell subset or site label: CD45RA-negative fraction. The CDR3 amino acid sequence is: CASSVDRALAEQYF. The nucleotide sequence is given as TGTGCCAGCAGTGTAGACAGGGCGCTCGCCGAGCAGTACTTC. Supplemented by the reference TRBV2 and TRBJ2-7 proteins around the CDR3, the complete variable domain is EPEVTQTPSHQVTQMGQEVILRCVPISNHLYFYWYRQILGQKVEFLVSFYNNEISEKSEIFDDQFSVERPDGSNFTLKIRSTKLEDSAMYFCASSVDRALAEQYFGPGTRLTVT.